This is a list of T cell receptor beta chains from one sample in a study of cytomegalovirus exposure and HLA in healthy donors. Only in-frame clones appear in the TCRdb table, and some are missing; sequencing was by immunoSEQ multiplex PCR. The data contain 97,000 or so clones, about 95% of them singletons. Sequenced: PBMCs. The receptors come from a woman aged 18-29 years in good health and CMV-seronegative. Each CDR3 is given with its conserved first and last residue. The order of the fields is D gene, V gene, J gene, clone size, CDR3 protein, CDR3 DNA. The D gene is left open where the match is weak. The size of a clone is reported for some rows only, either as once, few or many, or as a class for expanded clones.

D: .
V: TRBV18
J: TRBJ2-5
size: .
CDR3: CASSPDYRVETQYF
DNA: TGTGCCAGCTCACCGGACTACCGGGTAGAGACCCAGTACTTC

D: TRBD2
V: TRBV19
J: TRBJ2-7
size: .
CDR3: CASGLGGIEQYF
DNA: TGTGCCAGTGGGCTCGGGGGGATAGAGCAGTACTTC

D: TRBD1
V: TRBV2
J: TRBJ2-7
size: .
CDR3: CASSEILGQSYEQYF
DNA: TGTGCCAGCAGTGAAATTCTGGGACAGTCCTACGAGCAGTACTTC

D: .
V: TRBV5-1
J: TRBJ2-1
size: .
CDR3: CASTRDRGGTSGRNEQFF
DNA: TGCGCCAGCACGCGGGACAGGGGAGGGACTAGCGGTCGCAATGAGCAGTTCTTC

D: .
V: TRBV6-1
J: TRBJ1-3
size: .
CDR3: CASDAGTSGNTIYF
DNA: TGTGCCAGCGATGCGGGAACTTCTGGAAACACCATATATTTT

D: .
V: TRBV30
J: TRBJ1-1
size: .
CDR3: CASGVGGTEAFF
DNA: TGTGCCTCGGGAGTTGGGGGCACTGAAGCTTTCTTT

D: TRBD1
V: TRBV4-1
J: TRBJ1-3
size: once
CDR3: CASSPTGERAGNTIYF
DNA: TGCGCCAGCAGCCCGACAGGGGAACGGGCTGGAAACACCATATATTTT

D: TRBD1
V: TRBV6-5
J: TRBJ2-7
size: .
CDR3: CASSTPGQPSDEQYF
DNA: TGTGCCAGCAGTACCCCGGGACAGCCCTCCGACGAGCAGTACTTC

D: TRBD1
V: TRBV12-5
J: TRBJ1-5
size: .
CDR3: CASGLGQGRQPQHF
DNA: TGTGCTAGTGGTCTCGGACAGGGCCGGCAGCCCCAGCATTTT

D: TRBD2
V: TRBV5-1
J: TRBJ2-5
size: .
CDR3: CASSLSSGVQETQYF
DNA: TGCGCCAGCAGCTTGTCAAGCGGGGTCCAAGAGACCCAGTACTTC

D: TRBD1
V: TRBV2
J: TRBJ1-4
size: .
CDR3: CASNRGENEKLFF
DNA: TGTGCCAGCAACAGGGGAGAGAATGAAAAACTGTTTTTT

D: TRBD1
V: TRBV5-1
J: TRBJ2-2
size: .
CDR3: CASSDRTGGVGELFF
DNA: TGCGCCAGCAGCGACCGGACAGGGGGTGTCGGGGAGCTGTTTTTT

D: .
V: TRBV5-1
J: TRBJ2-7
size: .
CDR3: CASSPGPQSGPTEQYF
DNA: TGCGCCAGCAGCCCCGGCCCCCAGAGCGGACCCACCGAGCAGTACTTC

D: TRBD2
V: TRBV2
J: TRBJ2-1
size: .
CDR3: CASPLQQAGHEQFF
DNA: TGTGCCAGCCCCCTCCAGCAAGCGGGGCATGAGCAGTTCTTC

D: .
V: TRBV5-6
J: TRBJ2-7
size: once
CDR3: CASSFPSDTYEQYF
DNA: TGTGCCAGCAGCTTCCCTAGCGACACCTACGAGCAGTACTTC

D: .
V: TRBV5-1
J: TRBJ1-5
size: .
CDR3: CASSLAGNSNQPQHF
DNA: TGCGCCAGCAGCTTGGCCGGGAATAGCAATCAGCCCCAGCATTTT

D: .
V: TRBV9
J: TRBJ2-7
size: .
CDR3: CASSRVSYEQYF
DNA: TGTGCCAGCAGCCGGGTTTCCTACGAGCAGTACTTC

D: .
V: TRBV5-6
J: TRBJ1-5
size: .
CDR3: CASSLGGGNQPQHF
DNA: TGTGCCAGCAGCTTGGGTGGAGGAAATCAGCCCCAGCATTTT

D: .
V: TRBV9
J: TRBJ2-5
size: .
CDR3: CASSLRGETQYF
DNA: TGTGCCAGCAGCCTCAGGGGAGAGACCCAGTACTTC

D: .
V: TRBV6-1
J: TRBJ1-1
size: .
CDR3: CASSEARSRAFF
DNA: TGTGCCAGCAGTGAAGCTCGTTCGAGGGCTTTCTTT

D: .
V: TRBV19
J: TRBJ1-1
size: once
CDR3: CASSWGLNTEAFF
DNA: TGTGCCAGTAGTTGGGGGCTGAACACTGAAGCTTTCTTT

D: .
V: TRBV15
J: TRBJ1-2
size: .
CDR3: CATSRSGQAGRGYTF
DNA: TGTGCCACCAGCAGATCCGGGCAGGCGGGGCGAGGCTACACCTTC

D: TRBD1
V: TRBV7-6
J: TRBJ2-3
size: .
CDR3: CASSLGDRGQDTQYF
DNA: TGTGCCAGCAGCTTAGGGGACAGGGGGCAAGATACGCAGTATTTT

D: .
V: TRBV5-6
J: TRBJ2-1
size: .
CDR3: CASWAGNYNEQFF
DNA: TGTGCCAGCTGGGCAGGCAACTACAATGAGCAGTTCTTC

D: TRBD1
V: TRBV7-9
J: TRBJ1-2
size: .
CDR3: CASTPPTGDEDGYTF
DNA: TGTGCCAGCACTCCTCCGACAGGGGACGAAGATGGCTACACCTTC

D: .
V: TRBV30
J: TRBJ2-7
size: .
CDR3: CAWSVGGSSYEQYF
DNA: TGTGCCTGGAGTGTAGGGGGAAGCTCCTACGAGCAGTACTTC

D: TRBD2
V: TRBV6-1
J: TRBJ2-7
size: .
CDR3: CASKAIAGDPRQYF
DNA: TGTGCCAGTAAAGCCATAGCGGGAGACCCCCGGCAGTACTTC

D: .
V: TRBV9
J: TRBJ1-1
size: once
CDR3: CASSAFGGEAFF
DNA: TGTGCCAGCAGCGCATTCGGAGGGGAGGCTTTCTTT

D: .
V: TRBV19
J: TRBJ2-5
size: .
CDR3: CASSRIGTSITETQYF
DNA: TGTGCCAGTAGTCGCATCGGGACTTCAATTACAGAGACCCAGTACTTC

D: TRBD2
V: TRBV6-1
J: TRBJ2-3
size: .
CDR3: CASSESAGEADTQYF
DNA: TGTGCCAGCAGTGAGTCAGCGGGAGAGGCAGATACGCAGTATTTT